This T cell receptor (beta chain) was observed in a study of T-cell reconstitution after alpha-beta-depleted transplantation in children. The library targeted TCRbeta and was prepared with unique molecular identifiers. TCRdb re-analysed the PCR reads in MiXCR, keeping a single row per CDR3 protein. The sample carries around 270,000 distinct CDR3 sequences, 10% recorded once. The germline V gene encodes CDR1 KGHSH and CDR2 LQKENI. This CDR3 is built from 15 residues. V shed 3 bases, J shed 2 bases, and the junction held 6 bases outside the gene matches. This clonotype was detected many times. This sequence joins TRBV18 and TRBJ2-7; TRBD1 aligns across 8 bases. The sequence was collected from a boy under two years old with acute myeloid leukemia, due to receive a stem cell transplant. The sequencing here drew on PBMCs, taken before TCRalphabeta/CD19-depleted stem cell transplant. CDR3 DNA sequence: TGTGCCAGCTCACCGTCCGGGACAGGTCCCTACGAGCAGTACTTC. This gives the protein CASSPSGTGPYEQYF.